This T cell receptor (beta chain) was profiled in a study of blood T cell repertoires in COVID-19. On the study more broadly: The samples span acute and convalescent COVID-19 from the United States, Italy and Spain. Nucleic acid was either cDNA or gDNA, and it came from T cells, B-cell-depleted T cells, or PBMCs.

Original methodology: Researchers report that nucleated cell counts were estimated from reference gene primer amplification. Some clones are missing from TCRdb's copy, which holds only in-frame ones; the method was immunoSEQ multiplex PCR. The DNA gave D and trimming, while V, J and clone size come from that table. Of about 48,000 clones in the sample, 83% are singletons; the top ten hold roughly 5%. The V gene lost 7 bases and the J gene lost 0 bases, with 10 bases spanning the gap. The CDR3 consists of 13 residues. The sequencing input was peripheral blood. V and J are TRBV12-3 or TRBV12-4 and TRBJ2-7; maybe TRBD2 (7 bases). The receptor's source is a human donor in a cohort sampled during active COVID-19. The CDR3 loop is CASKAGASYEQYF. The CDR3 nucleotides are TGTGCCAGCAAGGCGGGGGCCTCCTACGAGCAGTACTTC.